This T cell receptor beta chain derives from a study of T-cell reconstitution after alpha-beta-depleted transplantation in children. Study results and limitations: T-cell counts and diversity at one year post-transplant came mainly from newly produced T cells.

This clonotype has more than one count but fewer than ten. Antigen specificity is unknown. The authors prepared the TCRbeta library with unique molecular identifiers. Using its own MiXCR run on the PCR reads, TCRdb lists one record per CDR3 protein. The table lists 330,000 or so distinct CDR3 sequences, over 7.5% of them singletons. V was clipped by 3 bases and J by 5 bases, with 10 bases between them. The CDR3 extends over 13 amino acids. The germline V gene has CDR1 MNHEY and CDR2 SMNVEV (reference sequence). The genes are TRBV27 and TRBJ1-1; D unresolved. This sequence originates from a female patient aged 2-9 years who had a stem cell transplant for Fanconi anemia, so the T cells may come from the graft donor. The sequenced sample was peripheral blood, obtained 360 days after TCRalphabeta/CD19-depleted stem cell transplant. CDR3 in amino acids: CASSLGGWTEAFF. Written as DNA, the CDR3 is TGTGCCAGCAGTTTGGGAGGTTGGACTGAAGCTTTCTTT.